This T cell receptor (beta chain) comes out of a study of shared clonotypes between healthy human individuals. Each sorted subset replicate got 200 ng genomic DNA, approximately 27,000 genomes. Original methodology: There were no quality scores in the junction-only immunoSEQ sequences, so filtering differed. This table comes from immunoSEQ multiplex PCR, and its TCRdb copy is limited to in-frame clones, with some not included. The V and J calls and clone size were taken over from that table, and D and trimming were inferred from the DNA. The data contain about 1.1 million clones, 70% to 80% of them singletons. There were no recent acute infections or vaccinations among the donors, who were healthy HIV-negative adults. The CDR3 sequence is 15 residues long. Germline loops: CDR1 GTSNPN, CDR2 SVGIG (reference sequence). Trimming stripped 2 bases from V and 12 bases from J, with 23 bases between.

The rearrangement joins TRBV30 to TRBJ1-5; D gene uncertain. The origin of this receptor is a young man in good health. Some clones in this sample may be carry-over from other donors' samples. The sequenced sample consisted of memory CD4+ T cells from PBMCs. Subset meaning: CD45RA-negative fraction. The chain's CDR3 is CAWSPPATTFGGQHF. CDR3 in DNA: TGTGCCTGGAGTCCCCCAGCCACCACATTCGGTGGCCAGCATTTT. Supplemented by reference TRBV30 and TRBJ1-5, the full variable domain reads SQTIHQWPATLVQPVGSPLSLECTVEGTSNPNLYWYRQAAGRGLQLLFYSVGIGQISSEVPQNLSASRPQDRQFILSSKKLLLSDSGFYLCAWSPPATTFGGQHFGDGTRLSIL.